A single sample gave rise to the 29 T cell receptor beta chains below, sequenced in a study of T cells in localized non-small cell lung cancer. The protocol was immunoSEQ multiplex PCR, while the TCRdb copy is restricted to in-frame clones and leaves out a portion. Of around 30,000 clones listed, approximately 94% are singletons. This specimen consisted of peripheral blood, obtained before any cancer treatment. The receptors shown here come from a woman aged 40-69 years with stage I lung adenocarcinoma.

The chain couples TRBV19 to TRBJ1-5; TRBD1 matches 11 bases. Losses at the gene ends were 0 bases for V and 6 bases for J; bases not matched to a gene: 4. This CDR3 is 16 amino acids long. The germline CDR1 and CDR2 sequences are LNHDA and SQIVND (reference sequence). This CDR3 is CASSIEGTGGFQPQHF. CDR3 nucleotide sequence: TGTGCCAGTAGTATAGAGGGGACAGGGGGGTTTCAGCCCCAGCATTTT.

The rearrangement uses TRBV4-3 and TRBJ1-1, with no clear D. The CDR3 runs 18 residues. Trimming took 5 bases from V and 2 from J, leaving 24 bases between them. In germline, CDR1 is LGHNA, CDR2 YSLEER. The CDR3 sequence: CASSSRTLRPSGNTEAFF. DNA for the CDR3: TGCGCCAGCAGCTCCCGGACCCTAAGGCCGAGTGGAAACACTGAAGCTTTCTTT.

The rearrangement joins TRBV19 to TRBJ2-3, with D hard to call. The germline V gene has CDR1 LNHDA and CDR2 SQIVND (reference sequence). Between the trimmed V and J ends, which lost 1 base and 0 bases, there was a span of 14 bases. The CDR3 is 17 residues long. CDR3 nucleotides: TGTGCCAGTAGTATAGCAGGTTTCGTGGGAAGCACAGATACGCAGTATTTT. This gives the protein CASSIAGFVGSTDTQYF.

This clone was observed a single time. The chain is built from TRBV7-8 and TRBJ2-1, with TRBD2 matching over 12 bases. J gave up 15 bases and V 4 bases, and 16 bases lay outside the gene matches. This CDR3 spans 16 amino acids. Germline loops: CDR1 SGHVS, CDR2 FQNEAQ. The CDR3, as DNA: TGTGCCAGCAGCTCCATGCTAGCGGGGGGGCTAGGTTTTCCGTTCTTC. It codes for CASSSMLAGGLGFPFF. Full variable domain (outside the CDR3, taken from reference TRBV7-8 and TRBJ2-1): GAGVSQSPRYKVAKRGQDVALRCDPISGHVSLFWYQQALGQGPEFLTYFQNEAQLDKSGLPSDRFFAERPEGSVSTLKIQRTQQEDSAVYLCASSSMLAGGLGFPFFGPGTRLTVL.

The genes are TRBV20-1 and TRBJ1-2; unclear D gene. Deletions cut 6 bases from V and 3 bases from J, with 8 bases between. Germline CDR1 is DFQATT and CDR2 is SNEGSKA (reference sequence). This CDR3 has 11 residues. The CDR3 region is CSATPDYGYTF. The DNA for the CDR3 is TGCAGTGCCACCCCGGACTATGGCTACACCTTC.

V gene TRBV5-1 combines with J gene TRBJ2-7; TRBD2 matches at 11 bases. V lost 3 bases to trimming and J lost 2 bases; unmatched junction nucleotides: 7. Germline CDR1 reads SGHRS; CDR2 reads YFSETQ. The CDR3 runs 16 residues. CDR3 region: CASSSLAGGFTYEQYF. CDR3 coding DNA: TGCGCCAGCAGCTCCCTAGCGGGGGGATTTACCTACGAGCAGTACTTC. Complete variable domain (other parts from reference TRBV5-1 and TRBJ2-7): KAGVTQTPRYLIKTRGQQVTLSCSPISGHRSVSWYQQTPGQGLQFLFEYFSETQRNKGNFPGRFSGRQFSNSRSEMNVSTLELGDSALYLCASSSLAGGFTYEQYFGPGTRLTVT.

This chain links TRBV10-1 with TRBJ2-3, with 9 nucleotides matching TRBD1. The J segment lost 3 bases and the V segment lost 6 bases, leaving 4 bases of the junction unmatched. Germline-derived CDR1 and CDR2 are WNHNN and SYGVQD (reference sequence). This CDR3 is 14 amino acids long. CDR3 loop: CASSKQGATDTQYF. CDR3 DNA: TGCGCCAGCAGCAAACAGGGGGCAACAGATACGCAGTATTTT.

J is TRBJ1-4 and V is TRBV28; D is ambiguous. The V and J ends lost 3 bases and 1 base respectively, with 9 bases between them. The germline CDR1 and CDR2 sequences are MDHEN and SYDVKM. CDR3 length: 15 residues. The CDR3 DNA sequence: TGTGCCAGCAGTTTCCTACAGAGAACTAATGAAAAACTGTTTTTT. As protein: CASSFLQRTNEKLFF.

V and J are TRBV6-1 and TRBJ1-1; maybe TRBD1 (6 bases). Germline V gene sequence: CDR1 MNHNS, CDR2 SASEGT. V was trimmed by 7 bases and J by 12 bases, leaving 21 bases between them. The CDR3 is 13 amino acids. The CDR3 sequence is CASKLGRGAKTFF. Written as DNA, the CDR3 is TGTGCCAGCAAATTGGGTCGGGGGGCGAAAACTTTCTTT.

This chain joins TRBV5-4 and TRBJ2-7; 8 positions agree with TRBD1. V gave up 2 bases and J gave up 8 bases; unmatched junction bases: 6. Germline V gene lookup returns CDR1 SGHNT and CDR2 YYREEE (reference sequence). The CDR3 contains 13 residues. The CDR3 is CASSLRDRGKQYF. Written as DNA, the CDR3 is TGTGCCAGCAGCTTACGAGACAGGGGCAAGCAGTACTTC. Full variable domain (rest looked up from reference TRBV5-4 and TRBJ2-7): ETGVTQSPTHLIKTRGQQVTLRCSSQSGHNTVSWYQQALGQGPQFIFQYYREEENGRGNFPPRFSGLQFPNYSSELNVNALELDDSALYLCASSLRDRGKQYFGPGTRLTVT.

V and J are TRBV7-2 and TRBJ1-1, with 7 bases fitting TRBD1. The CDR3 runs 14 residues. The ends lost 5 bases at V and 7 bases at J; junction bases unmatched: 10. Germline V gene lookup returns CDR1 SGHTA and CDR2 FQGNSA. CDR3 protein: CASSPQTGKYEAFF. The DNA of the CDR3 is TGTGCCAGCAGCCCCCAGACAGGGAAATATGAAGCTTTCTTT.

This chain links TRBV19 with TRBJ2-1; TRBD2 aligns across 12 bases. The CDR3 sequence is 15 residues long. CDR1 is LNHDA and CDR2 is SQIVND in the germline V gene (reference sequence). Losses at the gene ends were 6 bases for V and 3 bases for J; bases not matched to a gene: 3. The CDR3 sequence is CASRMTSGSYNEQFF. CDR3 nucleotides: TGTGCCAGTAGGATGACTAGCGGGAGCTACAATGAGCAGTTCTTC. Combining the CDR3 with reference TRBV19 and TRBJ2-1 gives the whole variable domain DGGITQSPKYLFRKEGQNVTLSCEQNLNHDAMYWYRQDPGQGLRLIYYSQIVNDFQKGDIAEGYSVSREKKESFPLTVTSAQKNPTAFYLCASRMTSGSYNEQFFGPGTRLTVL.

V usage is TRBV6-5 and J usage is TRBJ2-7; no firm D call. Germline V gene sequence: CDR1 MNHEY, CDR2 SVGAGI. This CDR3 has 13 amino acids. V was shortened by 7 bases and J by 1 base, with 11 bases between the two germline ends. In nucleotides, the CDR3 is TGTGCCAGCATAGGACCGCCTTCCTACGAGCAGTACTTC. Its translation is CASIGPPSYEQYF.

The rearrangement uses TRBV11-2 and TRBJ2-5, with TRBD1 as a possible D gene (6 bases). V was trimmed by 5 bases and J by 5 bases, leaving 18 bases between them. The CDR3 runs to 15 residues. From germline, CDR1 is SGHAT and CDR2 FQNNGV. The CDR3 nucleotides read TGTGCCAGCAGCACAGGTCCAGGGGCAGGGGAGACCCAGTACTTC. Its protein is CASSTGPGAGETQYF.

The chain links TRBV28 to TRBJ1-2; D gene uncertain. The CDR3 runs to 13 residues. Trimming removed 9 bases at V and 4 bases at J, with 15 bases between. From germline, CDR1 is MDHEN and CDR2 SYDVKM. The CDR3 DNA sequence: TGTGCCAGTCAGAGCCCTCCCCGCTATGGCTACACCTTC. Residues: CASQSPPRYGYTF.

This clone has only one observation. The chain recombines TRBV19 with TRBJ1-3; 7 positions agree with TRBD1. There are 15 residues in the CDR3. The germline V gene has CDR1 LNHDA and CDR2 SQIVND (reference sequence). V gave up 4 bases and J gave up 4 bases; unmatched junction bases: 7. CDR3 nucleotides: TGTGCCAGTAGTAAAGCGGGCAGGGGGGGAAACACCATATATTTT. Protein product: CASSKAGRGGNTIYF.

This chain connects TRBV5-1 to TRBJ2-3, with unresolved D. V was cut by 0 bases and J by 0 bases, with 8 bases left in between. The CDR3 length is 15 residues. CDR1 and CDR2 (germline): SGHRS, YFSETQ. Here the CDR3 DNA reads TGCGCCAGCAGCTTGGAGGACGGTAGCACAGATACGCAGTATTTT. Protein product: CASSLEDGSTDTQYF.

The rearrangement uses TRBV7-3 and TRBJ1-1, with 7 bases aligning to TRBD1. Losses at the gene ends were 0 bases for V and 4 bases for J; bases not matched to a gene: 11. Germline CDR1 and CDR2: SGHTA and FQGTGA. This CDR3 is 17 amino acids long. The CDR3 loop reads CASSLTGGAGRSTEAFF. The CDR3 region has the DNA TGTGCCAGCAGCTTAACAGGGGGCGCGGGTCGGAGCACTGAAGCTTTCTTT.

The V and J genes are TRBV4-3 and TRBJ1-5; D may be TRBD1 (6 bases). Trimming took off 2 bases at V and 4 bases at J, with 15 bases between the two ends. The germline V gene encodes CDR1 LGHNA and CDR2 YSLEER. The CDR3 has 16 amino acids. In DNA form, the CDR3 reads TGCGCCAGCAGCCAAAGCATAGGACAGACAAATCAGCCCCAGCATTTT. This encodes CASSQSIGQTNQPQHF.

The chain recombines TRBV21-1 with TRBJ2-3. TRBV21-1 is tagged as a pseudogene. The CDR3 runs 15 residues. CDR3: CARAGGGERTDTQYF. In nucleotides, the CDR3 is TGTGCCAGGGCTGGGGGCGGGGAGAGAACAGATACGCAGTATTTT.

Comment on this clone: The germline gene is not matched at one end of the junction; a read error may be the cause. The chain uses TRBV6-1 and TRBJ2-7, with D possibly called TRBD1 or TRBD2 (5 bases each). Germline V gene data show CDR1 as MNHNS and CDR2 as SASEGT. The CDR3 spans 14 residues. The CDR3 here is CASSDGALGRRIFF. The CDR3 DNA sequence: TGTGCCAGCAGTGATGGAGCCTTGGGGCGGAGGATCTTCTTC.

This clone was observed once. This sequence joins TRBV5-1 and TRBJ1-2; the D is unclear. Deletions cut 4 bases from V and 5 bases from J, with 18 bases between. From germline, CDR1 is SGHRS and CDR2 YFSETQ. The CDR3 extends over 15 amino acids. CDR3 bases: TGCGCCAGCAGCCAGGACCCTCTCTCGGGGTATGGCTACACCTTC. Amino acid sequence: CASSQDPLSGYGYTF.

The chain links TRBV7-8 to TRBJ1-1; D is unresolved. CDR1 SGHVS and CDR2 FQNEAQ come from the germline V gene. With 1 base removed from V and 0 bases from J, the gap between germline ends came to 3 bases. There are 13 residues in the CDR3. CDR3: CASSLVVNTEAFF. CDR3 DNA sequence: TGTGCCAGCAGCTTAGTGGTGAACACTGAAGCTTTCTTT.

The rearrangement joins TRBV18 to TRBJ1-4, with 7 bases fitting TRBD1. Trimming took 6 bases from V and 0 from J; bases not matched to a gene: 4. Germline values: CDR1 KGHSH, CDR2 LQKENI. The CDR3 contains 15 residues. CDR3: CASSGTVTTNEKLFF. In nucleotides, the CDR3 is TGTGCCAGCTCCGGGACAGTCACAACTAATGAAAAACTGTTTTTT.

The rearrangement uses TRBV10-1 and TRBJ1-6, with 8 bases aligning to TRBD1. Germline loops: CDR1 WNHNN, CDR2 SYGVQD (reference sequence). V dropped 5 bases and J dropped 6; count of bases not matched to a gene: 3. CDR3 length: 14 residues. Written as DNA, the CDR3 is TGCGCCAGCAGTACAGGGGGTCTTAATTCACCCCTCCACTTT. The encoded protein is CASSTGGLNSPLHF.

The J gene is TRBJ1-2, the V gene TRBV21-1. TRBV21-1 is a listed pseudogene. The CDR3 is made up of 13 amino acids. The CDR3 nucleotides read TGTGCCAGCAGTCGCCCCTGTCGGGGTGGCTACACCTTC. This translates into CASSRPCRGGYTF.

This sequence joins TRBV27 and TRBJ1-2; D gene uncertain. The CDR3 spans 13 residues. Trimming removed 3 bases at V and 4 bases at J, with 9 bases between. The germline gives CDR1 MNHEY, CDR2 SMNVEV (reference sequence). The CDR3: CASSFRRSYGYTF. The DNA of the CDR3 is TGTGCCAGCAGTTTCAGACGAAGCTATGGCTACACCTTC.

V and J are TRBV7-9 and TRBJ2-4, with TRBD1 identical over 8 bases. There are 12 residues in the CDR3. Trimming at V came to 4 bases and at J to 12 bases, leaving 5 bases not matched to a gene. The V gene's germline CDR1 is SEHNR and CDR2 FQNEAQ (reference sequence). The CDR3 region is CASSYGTGPQYF. The CDR3 DNA follows: TGTGCCAGCAGCTACGGGACAGGCCCTCAGTACTTC.

The chain has TRBV29-1 and TRBJ2-7, with unresolved D. V was shortened by 4 bases and J by 5 bases, with 12 bases between the two germline ends. Looked up from germline, CDR1 is SQVTM and CDR2 is ANQGSEA. The CDR3 spans 12 residues. CDR3 loop: CSVGTFFNEQYF. In DNA form, the CDR3 reads TGCAGCGTTGGCACTTTTTTCAACGAGCAGTACTTC.